Below, 9 T cell receptor beta chains from the same sample are listed, as sequenced in a study of spatial heterogeneity in lung cancer. Points from the study as a whole: Counts that tracked tumor mutation counts were those of expanded intratumoral alpha and beta TCRs.

What these receptors recognize is not known. Time point of the sample: sample taken at primary tumor resection. In TCRdb, the 5' RACE reads were re-called with MiXCR into one record per CDR3 protein. The top ten hold 16% of the sample, which has around 800 distinct CDR3 sequences, roughly 14% seen once. The sequencing used lung tumor tissue, collected at surgery. These TCRs come from a male donor with early-stage non-small cell lung cancer.

By share of the sample, this clonotype is large (0.1 to 1%). Being off target in a library aimed at alpha chains, this beta chain has a size of little meaning. The gene calls are TRBV20-1 and TRBJ2-7; 7 bases align to TRBD2. CDR3 length: 14 amino acids. Germline V lookup: CDR1 DFQATT, CDR2 SNEGSKA (reference sequence). V shed 0 bases, J shed 7 bases, and the junction held 9 bases outside the gene matches. CDR3 amino acids: CSARDPRVSGEQYF. CDR3 nucleotide sequence: TGCAGTGCTAGAGATCCAAGAGTTAGCGGGGAGCAGTACTTC.

This clonotype was counted once. The library was designed around alpha chains, so this beta chain is a stray read whose abundance carries little weight. The CDR3 loop reads CASSLGIAANYGYTF. The CDR3 region has the DNA TGTGCCAGCAGCTTGGGTATCGCAGCTAACTATGGCTACACCTTC. The V call is TRBV5-6, the J call TRBJ1-2; no reliable D call. CDR3 length equals 15 residues. The germline V gene has CDR1 SGHDT and CDR2 YYEEEE. V lost 0 bases and J lost 0, with 9 bases in between.

This clonotype ranks as medium-sized. Since the library was made to target alpha chains, this beta chain is a stray read and its abundance is not meaningful. V usage is TRBV7-2 and J usage is TRBJ1-1, with TRBD1 matching 8 bases. Germline-derived CDR1 and CDR2 are SGHTA and FQGNSA. Unmatched junction bases numbered 2, after V lost 5 bases and J lost 3 bases. The CDR3 covers 13 residues. The CDR3 region is CASSPQGDTEAFF. CDR3 coding DNA: TGTGCCAGCAGCCCACAGGGGGACACTGAAGCTTTCTTT.

Sample share makes this clonotype large. Found in a library prepared for alpha chains, this beta chain is an off-target read, and its abundance has little meaning. The V gene is TRBV7-2, the J gene TRBJ2-7; D is undetermined. This CDR3 spans 12 amino acids. Germline V CDR1 and CDR2: SGHTA, FQGNSA. The germline V and J ends were trimmed by 5 bases and 4 bases, with 9 bases remaining between them. The DNA for the CDR3 is TGTGCCAGCAGCACCAAAGGGTACGAGCAGTACTTC. This encodes CASSTKGYEQYF.

This clonotype occurred a few times. A library prepared for alpha chains yielded this beta chain as an off-target read; its size is of little meaning. The chain links TRBV18 to TRBJ2-2; D perhaps matches TRBD2 (5 bases). This CDR3 has 16 residues. Germline assignment: CDR1 KGHSH and CDR2 LQKENI. Trimming took 0 bases from V and 7 from J, leaving 15 bases between them. This CDR3 is CASSPPVSGIGGELFF. CDR3 nucleotides: TGTGCCAGCTCACCACCGGTCTCGGGGATCGGCGGGGAGCTGTTTTTT.

On this clonotype: As an off-target read in a library built for alpha chains, this beta chain has a frequency of little significance. This sequence joins TRBV2 and TRBJ2-7; the D gene is possibly TRBD2 (6 bases). The V end lost 9 bases, the J end lost 6 bases, and 15 bases lay between the germline ends. The CDR3 covers 12 residues. Germline CDR1 and CDR2: SNHLY and FYNNEI. The CDR3 DNA sequence: TGTGCCAGTACCGGGGGTATGGCCGAGCAGTACTTC. Amino acid sequence: CASTGGMAEQYF.

Comment on this clonotype: This beta chain appears as a stray read in a library generated for alpha chains; its size is not informative. The chain couples TRBV10-3 to TRBJ2-5; D uncertain. Germline-derived CDR1 and CDR2 are ENHRY and SYGVKD. This CDR3 contains 13 residues. Trimming left V 4 bases short and J 5 bases short, with 11 bases between. The CDR3 DNA reads TGTGCCATCAGTGGTAGGGCTCGGGAGACCCAGTACTTC. Residues: CAISGRARETQYF.

A note on this clonotype: As an off-target read in a library built for alpha chains, this beta chain has a frequency of little significance. The chain employs TRBV19 and TRBJ2-5, with TRBD1 as a possible D gene (5 bases). Deletions cut 3 bases from V and 4 bases from J, with 9 bases between. The CDR3 extends over 13 amino acids. Germline CDR1 reads LNHDA; CDR2 reads SQIVND (reference sequence). CDR3 amino acids: CASSIQGSETQYF. CDR3 DNA: TGTGCCAGTAGTATCCAGGGCTCAGAGACCCAGTACTTC. The full variable domain, with the rest looked up from reference TRBV19 and TRBJ2-5, is DGGITQSPKYLFRKEGQNVTLSCEQNLNHDAMYWYRQDPGQGLRLIYYSQIVNDFQKGDIAEGYSVSREKKESFPLTVTSAQKNPTAFYLCASSIQGSETQYFGPGTRLLVL.

This clonotype is deemed medium-sized (0.01 to 0.1%). This beta chain is an unintended read in a library built for alpha chains; its size means little. V is TRBV11-2 and J is TRBJ2-5; 7 nucleotides agree with TRBD2. With 1 base clipped from V and 12 bases from J, the junction kept 2 bases outside the gene matches. From germline, CDR1 is SGHAT and CDR2 FQNNGV. The CDR3 extends over 11 amino acids. The CDR3 nucleotides read TGTGCCAGCAGCTTAGGTGGGACTAAGTACTTC. This sequence encodes CASSLGGTKYF.